This TCR beta chain was retrieved from a study of T cells in Graves' hyperthyroidism and ophthalmopathy. Study-level findings and limits: The blood repertoire included most of the expanded thyroid clonotypes above 0.001.

TCR beta CDR3 sequences were amplified from RNA transcripts. RT-PCR in the first round (using the HTBI primer set) targeted the TCR CDR3. Each CDR3 protein gets one entry after TCRdb re-called the multiplex PCR reads with MiXCR. There are 550,000 to 650,000 distinct CDR3 sequences in the sample; approximately 15% occur only once, and almost 6% lies in the top ten. This clonotype has at least ten counts. What it binds is not known. Blood was obtained at the first hyperthyroidism diagnosis, which preceded any ophthalmopathy symptoms. The authors took PBMCs from 10 ml fresh peripheral blood. V gave up 3 bases and J gave up 3 bases, with 20 bases separating them. From germline, CDR1 is SEHNR and CDR2 FQNEAQ (reference sequence). The CDR3 is 17 residues long.

The chain has TRBV7-9 and TRBJ2-5; D unclear. The TCR comes from a woman aged 30 to 39 with Graves' hyperthyroidism that later progressed to Graves' ophthalmopathy. The specimen sequenced was blood. CDR3 loop: CASSFSYGSPDEETQYF. The CDR3 DNA reads TGTGCCAGCAGCTTCTCCTACGGCAGCCCCGATGAAGAGACCCAGTACTTC.